What follows describes a single T cell receptor beta chain. The sample originates from a study of blood T cells in healthy people across ages. The CDR3 consists of 16 residues. Between the trimmed V and J ends, which lost 1 base and 4 bases, there was a span of 15 bases. Germline CDR1 is MGHRA and CDR2 is YSYEKL. Primers used in a second PCR of roughly 6 to 11 cycles were a sample-barcoded 5' primer and a J-beta primer mix. One entry per CDR3 protein results from TCRdb running MiXCR on the 5' RACE reads. The data contain fewer than 1,200,000 distinct CDR3 sequences, around 25% of them singletons. The sample was also linked to a second study, of T cells of mothers and their children.

Sequencing input: blood. The chain joins TRBV4-1 to TRBJ2-3, with a possible D match to TRBD2 (7 bases). The clonotype originates from a girl under 10 years old in good health. The CDR3 DNA reads as TGCGCCAGCAGCCAAGTCGAACAGGGAGGGTCAGATACGCAGTATTTT. Amino acid sequence: CASSQVEQGGSDTQYF.